This T cell receptor beta chain was documented in a study of T cells in Graves' hyperthyroidism and ophthalmopathy (dated by TCRdb to the late 2010s). Describing the broader study: To identify TCR V-J signatures that set the groups apart, the researchers used a discovery cohort of 100 patients, made up of fewer than 50 with Graves' ophthalmopathy and some 55 with stable Graves' hyperthyroidism. Prospective prediction of ophthalmopathy was tested in an independent validation cohort consisting of about 20 hyperthyroidism patients and over 15 patients who later progressed to ophthalmopathy. The 90 or so discovery patients were randomly split 7:3 into training and test sets. In addition, the study compared T-cell repertoires in thyroid tissue and in blood from five to seven Graves' hyperthyroidism patients. Once sampling was done, hyperthyroidism patients were given methimazole at a starting dose of 30 mg daily, whereas ophthalmopathy patients were given high-dose intravenous methylprednisolone. TCR Vbeta CDR3 sequencing of 130 to 150 peripheral blood samples (over 40 ophthalmopathy, over 70 hyperthyroidism and approximately 17 progressor patients) is reported in the paper.

Beyond this particular receptor, the publication reports: Most expanded thyroid clonotypes (frequency above 0.001) were also found in blood, which suggests that blood repertoires may mirror thyroid immune responses. No statistical method was used to fix the sample size in advance, and group allocation was not hidden from the investigators. A 13 V-J signature model separated ophthalmopathy from stable hyperthyroidism, with about 90% sensitivity and 81% to 82% specificity in cross-validation and 80%/75% in testing. In validation, progression to ophthalmopathy was predicted by the model with more than 65% sensitivity and under 85% specificity, a median of roughly six months before onset.

In the case of this clonotype: Its specific antigen is unknown. The input lacks base qualities; no much larger clone sits a single base away.

Amplification of TCR beta CDR3 regions was carried out from RNA transcripts. A first-round RT-PCR of the TCR CDR3 used the HTBI primer set with the Qiagen OneStep RT-PCR kit. A second multiplex PCR round built the libraries, followed by size selection and purification. Sequencing of the libraries was done on an Illumina HiSeq2000 using paired-end 100 bp reads. The source study handled its data this way. SOAPnuke was used to process the raw data, removing reads that contained adapters or uncalled bases, had a mean Phred below 15, or lacked an exact match to the constant primer or identifier. COPE v1.2.5 was used to merge the high-quality paired reads, and each unique nucleotide sequence was defined as a clonotype. MiTCR v1.1 was used to align the clonotypes against IMGT TRBV, TRBD and TRBJ reference segments. Analysis was restricted to V-J combinations with a frequency above 0.0001, which covered roughly 99% of repertoires. A TCS score was defined as the ratio between F50 (clonal expansion) and ExV (chaos), using BLOSUM62-based TCRdist between CDR3 peptides within each V-J. Welch's t-statistics and random forest reduced around 520 V-J features to roughly 13, which were used in a naive Bayes classifier (R e1071). The similarity between thyroid and blood repertoires was quantified using the Morisita-Horn index. TCRdb reran the public reads through fastp at Q25 and MiXCR, keeping productive beta chains. Rows are combined by CDR3 protein, so each entry shows the most common genes and DNA. These V and J calls are TCRdb output, not the study's own analysis. The sample table holds hundreds of thousands of distinct CDR3 sequences, of which 45% were seen once. In total, the top ten clones hold more than 7% of the sample.

Exclusion was applied to patients with uncontrolled infections, other autoimmune diseases, pregnancy or lactation. Diagnoses relied on clinical symptoms, serum thyroxine and TRAb, thyroid ultrasound and orbital computed tomography. Trizol reagent was used to extract total RNA, and RNA quality was then checked on an Agilent 2100 Bioanalyzer. Inclusive of the bounding cysteine and phenylalanine, the CDR3 is 16 residues long. This entry keeps only the CDR3 DNA: 48 bases, framed from base 1. V ends up 8 bases short and J 1 base short, with an unmatched junction base count of 11. CDR1 and CDR2, per the germline V gene (reference sequence), are SEHNR and FQNEAQ.

This receptor was identified in an adult man with Graves' disease, either hyperthyroidism or ophthalmopathy (not recorded which). This chain is built from TRBV7-9 and TRBJ1-1; TRBD1 aligns with 9 central bases. Sequenced sample: peripheral blood or thyroid tissue (not recorded which). The DNA sequence is TGTGCCAGCGGCCCGTTACAGGGGGCGGGGAACACTGAAGCTTTCTTT. Translated, this gives CASGPLQGAGNTEAFF.